What follows is one T cell receptor beta chain and its context. What it binds is not known. CDR3 length: 17 residues. The junction had 16 bases not matched to a gene; V was cut back by 4 bases and J by 7 bases. Germline V gene lookup returns CDR1 MDHEN and CDR2 SYDVKM. Sequenced by immunoSEQ multiplex PCR; TCRdb stores in-frame clones only, minus some. The table lists tens of thousands of clones, around 90% of them singletons. Graft specimens yielded both intraepithelial and lamina propria lymphocytes. The record originates from a study of graft-versus-host responses after intestinal transplantation. Study overall: Each transplant was multivisceral, liver-intestinal, or isolated intestinal. Overall study findings and caveats: In recipient marrow, GvH clones were found, and some appeared first in ileum or blood. Early after transplant, HvG declines were associated with peak levels of circulating GvH clones. Patients who carried graft-donor T cell macrochimerism also had high graft-versus-host to host-versus-graft clonal ratios in their allografts.

This clonotype originated in a human patient who received an intestinal transplant, so some T cells may come from the graft donor. The material sequenced was ileum tissue, taken more than 350 days after transplant. This rearrangement joins TRBV28 to TRBJ2-4, with 7 bases aligning to TRBD1. CDR3 sequence: CASSSPFGTEPFNIQYF. The CDR3 nucleotides read TGTGCCAGCAGTTCACCATTTGGGACAGAGCCCTTTAACATTCAGTACTTC.